The text below deals with one T cell receptor (beta chain). CDR1 is SGHAT, CDR2 FQNNGV, per germline. Trimming cost V 1 base and J 7 bases; bases outside gene matches: 10. CDR3 length: 17 amino acids. This sample stems from a study of blood T cell repertoires in COVID-19. Across the whole study: Acute and convalescent COVID-19 specimens originated in the United States, Italy and Spain. T cells, B-cell-depleted T cells, or PBMCs supplied cDNA or gDNA.

Study processing details: Estimates of nucleated cell counts were drawn from the amplification of reference gene primers. Assay used: immunoSEQ multiplex PCR; TCRdb lists only in-frame clones, some missing. That table furnishes V, J and clone size, whereas the DNA furnished D and trimming. Of about 150,000 clones listed, under 90% are singletons. The receptor's source is a human donor in a cohort sampled during active COVID-19. Sequencing used peripheral blood. The J gene is TRBJ1-4, the V gene TRBV11-2; TRBD1 aligns across 9 bases. The CDR3 here is CASSLAVSGTGIEKLFF. CDR3 in DNA: TGTGCCAGCAGCTTAGCCGTATCCGGGACAGGGATTGAAAAACTGTTTTTT.